The 25 T cell receptor beta chains in this list originate from one sample, sequenced in a study of monozygotic twins with cystic fibrosis. TCRdb's copy holds only in-frame clones and misses some; the assay was immunoSEQ multiplex PCR. The table lists around 30,000 clones, roughly 80% of them singletons. Sequencing was carried out using blood. Receptors originate from a girl under 10 years old with cystic fibrosis.

The V gene is TRBV29-1, the J gene TRBJ2-5, with D hard to call. Germline V gives CDR1 SQVTM, CDR2 ANQGSEA. This CDR3 region has 14 residues. CDR3 region: CSTTNPSNQETQYF. In nucleotides, the CDR3 is TGCTCCACCACCAACCCAAGCAACCAAGAGACCCAGTACTTC.

The CDR3 loop reads CASSLGVGTREQYF. CDR3 nucleotides: TGCGCCAGCAGCTTGGGAGTAGGTACGCGCGAGCAGTACTTC. This sequence joins TRBV5-1 and TRBJ2-7; D gene unclear. The germline V gene encodes CDR1 SGHRS and CDR2 YFSETQ. Deletions cut 0 bases from V and 6 bases from J, with 13 bases between. The CDR3 spans 14 residues. The full variable domain, its missing parts supplied by reference TRBV5-1 and TRBJ2-7, is KAGVTQTPRYLIKTRGQQVTLSCSPISGHRSVSWYQQTPGQGLQFLFEYFSETQRNKGNFPGRFSGRQFSNSRSEMNVSTLELGDSALYLCASSLGVGTREQYFGPGTRLTVT.

The V and J genes are TRBV5-8 and TRBJ1-1; perhaps TRBD1 as D (5 bases). V gave up 4 bases and J gave up 1 base, with 8 bases separating them. Germline values: CDR1 SGHTS, CDR2 YDEGEE. The CDR3 contains 13 residues. CDR3 DNA sequence: TGTGCCAGCAGCGTGGGACCGAACACTGAAGCTTTCTTT. Protein: CASSVGPNTEAFF.

The chain links TRBV2 to TRBJ2-1; D not certain. Germline CDR1 reads SNHLY; CDR2 reads FYNNEI. Trimming cost V 6 bases and J 1 base, with 7 bases left between them. The CDR3 is 13 amino acids. The CDR3 region is CASRSRSYNEQFF. The DNA for the CDR3 is TGTGCCAGCAGAAGCCGGTCCTACAATGAGCAGTTCTTC.

V and J are TRBV6-5 and TRBJ1-5; no firm D call. V lost 6 bases and J lost 5, with 11 bases in between. The CDR3 loop spans 13 amino acids. CDR1 is MNHEY and CDR2 is SVGAGI in the germline V gene. The CDR3 is CASSQGGYQPQHF. DNA for the CDR3: TGTGCCAGCAGCCAAGGTGGATATCAGCCCCAGCATTTT.

The rearrangement links TRBV30 to TRBJ1-5; the match to TRBD1 covers 9 bases. Germline V gene sequence: CDR1 GTSNPN, CDR2 SVGIG (reference sequence). V lost 3 bases, J lost 6 bases, and 9 bases stayed unmatched. This CDR3 is built from 15 residues. CDR3 bases: TGTGCCTGGAGCCGGGACAGGGTCCCGAGTCAGCCCCAGCATTTT. This gives the protein CAWSRDRVPSQPQHF.

The sample holds one count of this clone. J is TRBJ1-2 and V is TRBV12-5; 10 bases are a match to TRBD1. The CDR3 covers 14 residues. Germline loops: CDR1 LGHNT, CDR2 FRNRAP. Losses at the gene ends were 5 bases for V and 8 bases for J; bases not matched to a gene: 8. Here the CDR3 reads CASGGSGTGDGYTF. The CDR3 region has the DNA TGTGCTAGTGGTGGGTCGGGGACAGGGGACGGCTACACCTTC. Full variable domain (rest looked up from reference TRBV12-5 and TRBJ1-2): DARVTQTPRHKVTEMGQEVTMRCQPILGHNTVFWYRQTMMQGLELLAYFRNRAPLDDSGMPKDRFSAEMPDATLATLKIQPSEPRDSAVYFCASGGSGTGDGYTFGSGTRLTVV.

A few counts support this clone. The V gene is TRBV4-1, the J gene TRBJ2-7, with TRBD1 matching 7 bases. V lost 5 bases and J lost 2; bases outside the gene matches: 6. CDR1 and CDR2 (germline): MGHRA, YSYEKL. The CDR3 consists of 14 residues. CDR3 in amino acids: CASSYEGAAYEQYF. The CDR3 coding sequence is TGCGCCAGCAGCTACGAGGGGGCCGCCTACGAGCAGTACTTC.

This clone was counted a few times. The rearrangement links TRBV4-2 to TRBJ2-1, with no clear D. The V gene lost 0 bases and the J gene lost 0 bases, with 9 bases spanning the gap. Germline assignment: CDR1 LGHNA and CDR2 YNFKEQ. The CDR3 is 16 amino acids. The CDR3 protein is CASSQEAGASYNEQFF. CDR3 nucleotide sequence: TGTGCCAGCAGCCAAGAGGCCGGAGCCTCCTACAATGAGCAGTTCTTC.

J is TRBJ2-5 and V is TRBV5-6, with D tentatively TRBD2 (6 bases). Germline CDR1 SGHDT, CDR2 YYEEEE. V dropped 8 bases and J dropped 3 bases, with 17 bases sitting between them. The CDR3 has 14 residues. The CDR3 loop reads CASLVAGGKETQYF. DNA of the CDR3: TGTGCCAGTCTCGTAGCTGGCGGGAAAGAGACCCAGTACTTC. Full variable domain (outside the CDR3, taken from reference TRBV5-6 and TRBJ2-5): DAGVTQSPTHLIKTRGQQVTLRCSPKSGHDTVSWYQQALGQGPQFIFQYYEEEERQRGNFPDRFSGHQFPNYSSELNVNALLLGDSALYLCASLVAGGKETQYFGPGTRLLVL.

This clone was seen only a few times. DNA of the CDR3: TGTGCCAGCAGCCAAGATTGGGGGTTGAGGGATGACTACGAGCAGTACTTC. Amino acid sequence: CASSQDWGLRDDYEQYF. The chain links TRBV4-2 to TRBJ2-7; the D call may be TRBD1 or TRBD2 (5 bases each). The CDR3 length is 17 residues. The germline V gene encodes CDR1 LGHNA and CDR2 YNFKEQ. The V end was cut by 0 bases, the J end by 3 bases, with 18 bases between.

This clone has only a few counts. The chain uses TRBV7-8 and TRBJ2-7; 10 bases align to TRBD1. Germline values: CDR1 SGHVS, CDR2 FQNEAQ. With 3 bases clipped from V and 5 bases from J, the junction kept 7 bases outside the gene matches. This CDR3 is 15 amino acids long. This CDR3 reads CASSLEGQGINEQYF. The CDR3 coding sequence is TGTGCCAGCAGCTTGGAGGGACAGGGGATCAACGAGCAGTACTTC.

This clone appeared once. The chain uses TRBV7-9 and TRBJ1-1; unclear D gene. The germline V and J ends were trimmed by 3 bases and 3 bases, with 11 bases remaining between them. Germline values: CDR1 SEHNR, CDR2 FQNEAQ (reference sequence). The CDR3 covers 14 residues. The CDR3 nucleotides are TGTGCCAGCAGCTTTGGTACGGAAGACACTGAAGCTTTCTTT. This gives the protein CASSFGTEDTEAFF.

CDR3 sequence: CASSLGGPRNSPLHF. The CDR3 coding sequence is TGTGCCAGCAGTTTAGGGGGACCGAGGAATTCACCCCTCCACTTT. The rearrangement joins TRBV28 to TRBJ1-6; D is perhaps TRBD1 (5 bases). Germline lookup yields CDR1 MDHEN and CDR2 SYDVKM. This CDR3 has 15 residues. The V end lost 2 bases, the J end lost 7 bases, and 12 bases lay between the germline ends.

The rearrangement uses TRBV2 and TRBJ2-1; TRBD2 is a possible D gene (6 bases). The CDR3 is 12 residues long. V gave up 11 bases and J gave up 8 bases, with 16 bases separating them. CDR1 is SNHLY, CDR2 FYNNEI, per germline. This chain's CDR3 is CACSAGRHEQFF. DNA for the CDR3: TGTGCCTGCTCCGCGGGACGACATGAGCAGTTCTTC. Combining the CDR3 with reference TRBV2 and TRBJ2-1 gives the whole variable domain EPEVTQTPSHQVTQMGQEVILRCVPISNHLYFYWYRQILGQKVEFLVSFYNNEISEKSEIFDDQFSVERPDGSNFTLKIRSTKLEDSAMYFCACSAGRHEQFFGPGTRLTVL.

CDR3 sequence reads: CASSRGGVEQYF. In DNA form, the CDR3 reads TGTGCCAGTAGTCGAGGGGGCGTCGAGCAGTACTTC. V gene TRBV19 combines with J gene TRBJ2-7; 7 positions agree with TRBD1. The CDR3 is made up of 12 amino acids. Germline trimming cut 5 bases from V and 6 bases from J; bases unmatched to any gene: 4. The V gene's germline CDR1 is LNHDA and CDR2 SQIVND (reference sequence).

The V and J genes are TRBV18 and TRBJ1-4; a weak D match, TRBD1 (5 bases). Trimming left V 5 bases short and J 8 bases short, with 18 bases between. The CDR3 runs 15 residues. Germline V gene lookup returns CDR1 KGHSH and CDR2 LQKENI. Here the CDR3 DNA reads TGTGCCAGCTCAGGAGAGACGGGACGAGGGGAAAAACTGTTTTTT. It codes for CASSGETGRGEKLFF. Looking up the rest from reference TRBV18 and TRBJ1-4 gives the full variable domain: NAGVMQNPRHLVRRRGQEARLRCSPMKGHSHVYWYRQLPEEGLKFMVYLQKENIIDESGMPKERFSAEFPKEGPSILRIQQVVRGDSAAYFCASSGETGRGEKLFFGSGTQLSVL.

The V gene is TRBV27, the J gene TRBJ1-1; the D is unclear. The CDR3 is 17 residues long. The germline gives CDR1 MNHEY, CDR2 SMNVEV (reference sequence). Between the trimmed V and J ends, which lost 1 base and 4 bases, there was a span of 19 bases. The CDR3 coding sequence is TGTGCCAGCAGTTTATATGGCGGATTCATCTGGGGCACTGAAGCTTTCTTT. Protein product: CASSLYGGFIWGTEAFF.

The count of this clone is one. V usage is TRBV7-4 and J usage is TRBJ2-3; D not certain. Trimming took 1 base from V and 7 from J, leaving 21 bases between them. Germline V CDR1 and CDR2: SGHVT, SQSDAQ. The CDR3 is made up of 17 amino acids. The CDR3 is CASSLDRTQRRRNTQYF. The CDR3 DNA reads as TGTGCCAGCAGCTTAGATCGGACCCAGAGGAGACGGAATACGCAGTATTTT. The full variable domain, completed using reference TRBV7-4 and TRBJ2-3, is GAGVSQSPRYKVAKRGRDVALRCDSISGHVTLYWYRQTLGQGSEVLTYSQSDAQRDKSGRPSGRFSAERPERSVSTLKIQRTEQGDSAVYLCASSLDRTQRRRNTQYFGPGTRLTVL.

The gene calls are TRBV5-1 and TRBJ1-5; TRBD1 might be the D (6 bases). The CDR3 runs to 14 residues. V lost 0 bases, J lost 2 bases, and 6 bases lay in between. The V gene's germline CDR1 is SGHRS and CDR2 YFSETQ. CDR3 sequence: CASSLGTGNQPQHF. Here the CDR3 DNA reads TGCGCCAGCAGCTTGGGGACAGGCAATCAGCCCCAGCATTTT.

V usage is TRBV6-4 and J usage is TRBJ2-3; weak D call: TRBD2 (6 bases). CDR1 and CDR2 (germline): MRHNA, SNTAGT. Trimming took 3 bases from V and 5 from J, leaving 12 bases between them. This CDR3 has 14 residues. CDR3 DNA: TGTGCCAGCAGTGATGCGGCGGGACGAGATACGCAGTATTTT. Its protein product is CASSDAAGRDTQYF.

This chain links TRBV18 with TRBJ1-3, with no clear D. The CDR3 has 14 residues. The V end was cut by 1 base, the J end by 0 bases, with 4 bases between. CDR1 and CDR2 from the germline V gene are KGHSH and LQKENI. The CDR3 DNA follows: TGTGCCAGCTCACCACAGGGCTCTGGAAACACCATATATTTT. Translated, it gives CASSPQGSGNTIYF.

The chain carries TRBV19 and TRBJ1-3; 9 bases fit TRBD1. Germline-derived CDR1 and CDR2 are LNHDA and SQIVND (reference sequence). The CDR3 totals 15 residues. The CDR3 sequence: CASCSGTGPGNTIYF. As DNA, the CDR3 is TGTGCTAGTTGTTCCGGGACAGGGCCTGGAAACACCATATATTTT.

This chain joins TRBV27 and TRBJ2-7; D is perhaps TRBD2 (5 bases). Germline-derived CDR1 and CDR2 are MNHEY and SMNVEV (reference sequence). The CDR3 covers 15 residues. Trimming took 1 base from V and 7 from J, leaving 17 bases between them. The CDR3 protein is CASSLFRGTHLEQYF. For the CDR3, the DNA is TGTGCCAGCAGTTTATTTCGGGGAACTCACTTAGAGCAGTACTTC.

This chain joins TRBV5-1 and TRBJ1-1; possibly TRBD1 for D (5 bases). CDR3 length: 11 residues. Trimming stripped 4 bases from V and 8 bases from J, with 9 bases between. Germline loops: CDR1 SGHRS, CDR2 YFSETQ. The CDR3 coding sequence is TGCGCCAGCAGCGCGGGACGGGAAGCTTTCTTT. It encodes CASSAGREAFF.